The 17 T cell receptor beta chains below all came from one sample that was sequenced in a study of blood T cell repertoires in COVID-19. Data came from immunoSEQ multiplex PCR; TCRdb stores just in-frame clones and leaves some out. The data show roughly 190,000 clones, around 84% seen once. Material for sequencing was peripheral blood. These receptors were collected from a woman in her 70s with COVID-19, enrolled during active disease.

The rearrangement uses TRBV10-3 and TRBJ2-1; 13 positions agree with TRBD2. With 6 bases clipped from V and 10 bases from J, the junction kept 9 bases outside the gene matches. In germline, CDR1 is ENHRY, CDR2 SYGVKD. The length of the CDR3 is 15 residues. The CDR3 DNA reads TGTGCCATCAGAGAGGGACTAGCGGGAAGGCACGAGCAGTTCTTC. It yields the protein CAIREGLAGRHEQFF.

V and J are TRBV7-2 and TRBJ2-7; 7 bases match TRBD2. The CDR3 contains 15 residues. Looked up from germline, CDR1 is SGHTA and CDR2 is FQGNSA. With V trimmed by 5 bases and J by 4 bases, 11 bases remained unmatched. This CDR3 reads CASSVEGGRVYEQYF. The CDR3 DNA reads TGTGCCAGCAGCGTAGAGGGTGGGAGGGTTTACGAGCAGTACTTC.

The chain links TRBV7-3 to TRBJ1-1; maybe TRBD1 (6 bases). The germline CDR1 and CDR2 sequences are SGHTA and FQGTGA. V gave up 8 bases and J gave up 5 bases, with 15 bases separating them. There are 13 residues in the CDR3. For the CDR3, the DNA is TGTGCCAGCCGCTGGAATAGGGGGACTGAAGCTTTCTTT. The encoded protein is CASRWNRGTEAFF.

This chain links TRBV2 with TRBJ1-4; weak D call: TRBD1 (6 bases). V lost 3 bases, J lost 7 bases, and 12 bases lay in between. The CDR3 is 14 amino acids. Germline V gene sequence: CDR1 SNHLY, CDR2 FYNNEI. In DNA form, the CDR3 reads TGTGCCAGCAGTGAGCGGGGGCGGAGTGAAAAACTGTTTTTT. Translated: CASSERGRSEKLFF.

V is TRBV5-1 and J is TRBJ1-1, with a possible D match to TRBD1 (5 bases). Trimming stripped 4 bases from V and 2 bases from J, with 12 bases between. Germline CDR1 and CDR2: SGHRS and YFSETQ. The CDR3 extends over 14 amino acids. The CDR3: CASSGGVRNTEAFF. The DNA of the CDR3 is TGCGCCAGCAGCGGAGGGGTGCGAAACACTGAAGCTTTCTTT.

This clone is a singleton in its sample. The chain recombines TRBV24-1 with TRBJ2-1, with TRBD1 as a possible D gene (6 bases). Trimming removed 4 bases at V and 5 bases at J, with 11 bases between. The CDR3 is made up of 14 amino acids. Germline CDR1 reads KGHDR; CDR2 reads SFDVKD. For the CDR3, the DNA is TGTGCCACCAGTGACCCGGACAGAAACAATGAGCAGTTCTTC. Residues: CATSDPDRNNEQFF.

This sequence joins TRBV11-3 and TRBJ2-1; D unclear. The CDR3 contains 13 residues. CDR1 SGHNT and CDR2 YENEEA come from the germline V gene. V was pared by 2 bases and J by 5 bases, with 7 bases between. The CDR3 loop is CASSLPANNEQFF. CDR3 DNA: TGTGCCAGCAGCTTACCCGCTAACAATGAGCAGTTCTTC.

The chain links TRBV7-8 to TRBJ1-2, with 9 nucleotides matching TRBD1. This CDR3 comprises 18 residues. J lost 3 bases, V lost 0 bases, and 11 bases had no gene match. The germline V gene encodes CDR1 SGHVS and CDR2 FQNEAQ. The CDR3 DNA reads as TGTGCCAGCAGCTTAGCGGGGACAGGGAATAGCTTCGACTATGGCTACACCTTC. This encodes CASSLAGTGNSFDYGYTF.

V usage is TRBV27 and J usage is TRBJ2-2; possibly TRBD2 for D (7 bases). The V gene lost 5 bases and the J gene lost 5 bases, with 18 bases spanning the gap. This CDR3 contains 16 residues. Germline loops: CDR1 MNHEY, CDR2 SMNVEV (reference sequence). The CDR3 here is CASSPRGGSGTGELFF. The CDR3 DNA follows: TGTGCCAGCAGTCCCAGGGGCGGGAGTGGAACCGGGGAGCTGTTTTTT.

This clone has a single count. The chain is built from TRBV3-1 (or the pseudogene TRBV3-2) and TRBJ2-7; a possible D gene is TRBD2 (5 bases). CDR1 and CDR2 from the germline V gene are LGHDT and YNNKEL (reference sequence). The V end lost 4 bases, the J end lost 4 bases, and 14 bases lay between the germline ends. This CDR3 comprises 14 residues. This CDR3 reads CASSRRGHLYEQYF. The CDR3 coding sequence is TGTGCCAGCAGCCGTCGCGGGCACTTATACGAGCAGTACTTC.

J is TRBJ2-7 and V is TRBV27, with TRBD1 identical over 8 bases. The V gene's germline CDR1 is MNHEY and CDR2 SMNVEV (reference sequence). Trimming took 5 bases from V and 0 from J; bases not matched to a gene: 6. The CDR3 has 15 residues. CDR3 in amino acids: CASSMDRANSYEQYF. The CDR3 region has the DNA TGTGCCAGCAGTATGGACAGGGCCAACTCCTACGAGCAGTACTTC.

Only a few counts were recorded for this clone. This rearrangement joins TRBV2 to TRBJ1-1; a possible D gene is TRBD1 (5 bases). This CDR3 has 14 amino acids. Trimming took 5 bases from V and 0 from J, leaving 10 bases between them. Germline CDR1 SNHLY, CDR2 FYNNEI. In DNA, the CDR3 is TGTGCCAGCAGTTCGGTCAGGGTGAACACTGAAGCTTTCTTT. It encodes CASSSVRVNTEAFF.

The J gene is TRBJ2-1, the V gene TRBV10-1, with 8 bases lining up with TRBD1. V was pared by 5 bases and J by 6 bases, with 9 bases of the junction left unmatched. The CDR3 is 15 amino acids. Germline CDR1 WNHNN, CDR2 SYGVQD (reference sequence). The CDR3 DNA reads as TGCGCCAGCAGTTTACCCGGGACAGGTCTCAATGAGCAGTTCTTC. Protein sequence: CASSLPGTGLNEQFF.

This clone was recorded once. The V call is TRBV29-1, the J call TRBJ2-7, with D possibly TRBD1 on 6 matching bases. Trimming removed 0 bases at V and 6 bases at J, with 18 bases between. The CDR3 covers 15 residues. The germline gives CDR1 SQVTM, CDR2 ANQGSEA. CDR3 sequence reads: CSVEDHETGGREQYF. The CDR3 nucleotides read TGCAGCGTTGAAGATCACGAGACAGGAGGTCGCGAGCAGTACTTC.

In DNA, the CDR3 is TGCGCCAGCAGCCGAACGGGGTTGGGTAATGAGCAGTTCTTC. Translating it yields CASSRTGLGNEQFF. This chain connects TRBV4-1 to TRBJ2-1; D is perhaps TRBD2 (5 bases). The CDR3 totals 14 residues. V lost 4 bases to trimming and J lost 7 bases, with 14 bases between them. Per germline, CDR1 MGHRA and CDR2 YSYEKL.

The CDR3 DNA reads TGCGCCAGCAGCCAAGCGGGAGTCTTATTTTACGAGCAGTACTTC. This translates into CASSQAGVLFYEQYF. The V call is TRBV4-1, the J call TRBJ2-7, with D maybe TRBD2 (6 bases). Trimming stripped 1 base from V and 4 bases from J, with 14 bases between. This CDR3 contains 15 residues. Germline V CDR1 and CDR2: MGHRA, YSYEKL.

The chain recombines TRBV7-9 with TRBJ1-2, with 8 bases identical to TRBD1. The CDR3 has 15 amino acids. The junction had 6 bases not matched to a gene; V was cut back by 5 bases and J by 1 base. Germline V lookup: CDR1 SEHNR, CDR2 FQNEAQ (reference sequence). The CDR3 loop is CASSRRQGSNYGYTF. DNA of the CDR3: TGTGCCAGCAGCCGGCGACAGGGGAGTAACTATGGCTACACCTTC.